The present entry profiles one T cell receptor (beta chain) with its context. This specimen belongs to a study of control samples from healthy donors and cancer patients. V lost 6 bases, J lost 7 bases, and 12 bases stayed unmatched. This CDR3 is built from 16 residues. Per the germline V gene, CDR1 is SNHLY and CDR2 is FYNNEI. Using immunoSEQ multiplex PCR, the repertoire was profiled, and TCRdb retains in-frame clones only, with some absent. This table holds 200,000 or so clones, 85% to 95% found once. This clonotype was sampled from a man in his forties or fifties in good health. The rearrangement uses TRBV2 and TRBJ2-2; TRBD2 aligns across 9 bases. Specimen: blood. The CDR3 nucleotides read TGTGCCAGCAGCCCGTCTGCGGGGGGGCCGGGCGGGGAGCTGTTTTTT. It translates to CASSPSAGGPGGELFF.